What follows is one TCR beta chain and its context. Its antigen is unknown. No base-level quality is on record; no much larger clone is a single base apart. V ends up 5 bases short and J 7 bases short, with an unmatched junction base count of 8. The germline V gene (reference sequence) supplies CDR1 GTSNPN and CDR2 SVGIG. The CDR3 covers 14 residues, taking in both the cysteine and the phenylalanine. CDR3 DNA is the only sequence kept; it has 42 bases, read in frame from the first base. The immunoSEQ Assay was used to immunosequence TCRbeta CDR3 regions from genomic DNA. Before high-throughput sequencing, genomic DNA was amplified using bias-controlled multiplex PCR. Regarding the original processing steps: To quantify the absolute abundance of each unique TCRbeta CDR3 region, the sequences were collapsed and filtered. Clonality, defined as 1 minus Pielou's evenness, was calculated using only productive rearrangements. Clones with significantly greater frequencies in on-treatment versus baseline samples were identified using a previously published method. TCRdb limited this immuneACCESS table to in-frame rearrangements with V and J called. A share of clones is missing; checked studies link under half to unresolved V genes, and the rest is unexplained. The V and J calls and clone size come from that table; D and trimming were worked out from the DNA. This sample gives about 38,000 clones in total; 70% to 90% of them show up just once. The ten largest clones capture roughly 12% of the sample.

This specimen's treatment or condition label, interpreted: randomized to nivolumab then ipilimumab (arm A) or the reverse (arm B). No trial patient had received prior DNA-damaging chemotherapy. On a FACS Aria II flow cytometer, live CD3+CD8+ cells that were negative for CD19 and CD56 were sorted from thawed PBMCs. The samples were obtained from melanoma patients enrolled in CheckMate 064, an open-label, randomized phase II trial testing sequential checkpoint blockade. Peripheral blood mononuclear cells were collected by leukapheresis, purified using Ficoll-Paque, and frozen in human serum containing approximately 9.8% DMSO. Purity of sorted blood CD3+CD8+ cells was verified at >98% immediately after sorting, followed by DNA extraction. The sample belongs to a study of sequential checkpoint blockade in melanoma (dated by TCRdb to between 2017 and 2020). Concerning the study at large: Using 1:1 randomization, the trial assigned patients either to first-line nivolumab followed by ipilimumab (arm A) or to ipilimumab followed by nivolumab (arm B). Maintenance nivolumab came after each of the two trial sequences. Study-level results and caveats: Larger, independent patient cohorts are needed to validate the response-prediction model that combines TCR metrics and mutation burden.

This receptor was taken from a human donor with melanoma. This chain joins TRBV30 to TRBJ1-6, with 7 central nucleotides matching TRBD1. Sequences were derived from CD8+ T cells sorted from blood (inferred from file names), sampled from a patient given nivolumab and ipilimumab in sequence. The CDR3 region reads CAWDDRVYNSPLHF. The DNA sequence is as follows: TGTGCCTGGGACGACAGGGTCTACAATTCACCCCTCCACTTT.